Below, one T cell receptor (beta chain) is given with its context. This clonotype was recorded many times. Its antigen remains undetermined. The record has no base qualities; no much larger clone is one base away. The run used an Illumina MiSeq. TRB rearrangements were amplified by multiplex PCR with BIOMED2 TRB-A/B primer pools. Illumina-compatible adapters and 7-nucleotide sample barcodes were attached to the amplicons in two consecutive PCRs. Phusion HS II polymerase was used for all library PCRs. The amplicons were purified from gel with the NucleoSpin Gel and PCR Clean-up kit, measured on Qubit, and then pooled at 3 to 4.5 nM. The quality of the amplicon pool was checked on an Agilent 2100 Bioanalyzer prior to Illumina next-generation sequencing. Per the source publication's procedure: Annotation of TRB rearrangements was performed with MiXCR 3.0.8 using the default MiXCR reference library. Non-productive reads and sequences with fewer than 2 reads were removed, and each unique CDR3 nucleotide sequence was counted as one clone. Clonality, diversity, richness and V-J gene usage were computed in R 3.5.1. GLIPH2 was used to cluster TCRs based on CDR3 similarity, and OLGA was used to calculate the generation probabilities. GLIPH2 clusters were kept only if they contained at least four unique TCR clonotypes found in at least three individuals. Starting from the raw public reads, TCRdb applied fastp trimming at Q25, assembled clones with MiXCR and retained in-frame beta chains. Rows matching on CDR3 protein sequence are summarized as one entry with the most common DNA and genes. TCRdb's processing, not the study's, gives the V and J calls here. Present in this sample are 15,000 or so distinct CDR3 sequences, 25% to 35% of which were seen just once. Around 4.2% of the sample goes to the ten largest clones.

This sample is drawn from a study of T and B cells in COVID-19 patients (dated by TCRdb to 2018 to 2020). Regarding the research as a whole: Using TRB and IGH repertoire sequencing of peripheral blood, the study characterized adaptive immunity in COVID-19 patients who had active infection or had recovered. A couple of patients were included in both the recovered and active cohorts because samples were available from active disease and after recovery. An age-matched reference group of some 36 healthy donors negative for COVID-19 antibodies was used as the comparison for repertoire analyses. Of the 20 patients in the active-infection cohort, eleven to twelve were critically ill and needed mechanical ventilation or ECMO. Over 7.5 million TCR sequences were analysed in a TCR and BCR sequence repository that covered over 30 patients and approximately 70 time points. Patients in the recovered cohort had a median age of approximately 35 years, compared with roughly 66 years for patients in the active-infection cohort. Up to about 10 follow-up blood samples were collected per patient, with some samples spanning different disease stages in the same individual. Comorbidities linked to unfavorable COVID-19 outcome were present in about 90% of the roughly 20 patients in the active-infection cohort. A recovered cohort was made up of roughly 18 patients contributing under 25 samples, mostly after mild to moderate COVID-19 managed as outpatients.

Genomic DNA extracted from blood was used in amounts of roughly 240-500 ng for amplification of TRB repertoires. Overall study outcomes, separate from this receptor: During active COVID-19 the TRB repertoires were highly clonal, but at recovery diversity and richness rose above the levels seen in healthy donors. TRBV/TRBJ gene usage was reported as strongly skewed in patients with COVID-19. A total of around 2,100 TCR clusters were exclusive to the recovered cohort, and around 31 of those clusters were low-pGen clusters. The cohort was considered too small for HLA contributions to COVID-19 susceptibility or severity to be assessed. Prospective validation of the reported TCR clusters was stated to be required before clinical use. Few blood samples were available from mildly ill patients while symptoms were present or from severe cases at early time points. Specific T cell subsets (CD4+/Treg/CD8+) and sorted SARS-CoV-2-responsive or tetramer+ T cells had not yet been sequenced, with those experiments still ongoing.

The germline V and J ends show losses of 0 bases and 6 bases respectively, and no gene match explains 1 base of the junction. The germline V gene provides CDR1 KGHSH and CDR2 LQKENI. Taken from cysteine to phenylalanine, the CDR3 has 14 residues. The DNA shown is the 42-base CDR3, in frame from base 1. The rearranged chain carries TRBV18 and TRBJ2-2; TRBD2 fits 7 bases in the junction. This receptor was obtained from a human donor who had recovered from COVID-19. The specimen was blood. At the DNA level, the sequence is TGTGCCAGCTCACCACCGGGAGGGTCCGGGGAGCTGTTTTTT. It translates as CASSPPGGSGELFF. Outside the CDR3, residues come from the reference TRBV18 and TRBJ2-2 proteins, so the full variable domain is: NAGVMQNPRHLVRRRGQEARLRCSPMKGHSHVYWYRQLPEEGLKFMVYLQKENIIDESGMPKERFSAEFPKEGPSILRIQQVVRGDSAAYFCASSPPGGSGELFFGEGSRLTVL.